This T cell receptor beta chain was observed in a study of tumor-infiltrating lymphocytes in oesophageal squamous cell carcinoma. Germline V gene data show CDR1 as LGHDT and CDR2 as YNNKEL (reference sequence). The CDR3 is 15 amino acids. Trimming took 1 base from V and 0 from J; bases not matched to a gene: 2. TCRdb itself ran the PCR reads through MiXCR, one entry per CDR3 protein. The table has around 19,000 distinct CDR3 sequences, around 48% seen once. The gene calls are TRBV3-1 and TRBJ1-1; 7 nucleotides match TRBD1. The sequence was collected from a female donor with esophageal squamous cell carcinoma. The sample was normal esophageal tissue next to the tumor. The CDR3 sequence is CASSQVGTVNTEAFF. In DNA form, the CDR3 reads TGTGCCAGCAGCCAAGTCGGGACAGTGAACACTGAAGCTTTCTTT. The full variable domain, rest sourced from reference TRBV3-1 and TRBJ1-1, is DTAVSQTPKYLVTQMGNDKSIKCEQNLGHDTMYWYKQDSKKFLKIMFSYNNKELIINETVPNRFSPKSPDKAHLNLHINSLELGDSAVYFCASSQVGTVNTEAFFGQGTRLTVV.